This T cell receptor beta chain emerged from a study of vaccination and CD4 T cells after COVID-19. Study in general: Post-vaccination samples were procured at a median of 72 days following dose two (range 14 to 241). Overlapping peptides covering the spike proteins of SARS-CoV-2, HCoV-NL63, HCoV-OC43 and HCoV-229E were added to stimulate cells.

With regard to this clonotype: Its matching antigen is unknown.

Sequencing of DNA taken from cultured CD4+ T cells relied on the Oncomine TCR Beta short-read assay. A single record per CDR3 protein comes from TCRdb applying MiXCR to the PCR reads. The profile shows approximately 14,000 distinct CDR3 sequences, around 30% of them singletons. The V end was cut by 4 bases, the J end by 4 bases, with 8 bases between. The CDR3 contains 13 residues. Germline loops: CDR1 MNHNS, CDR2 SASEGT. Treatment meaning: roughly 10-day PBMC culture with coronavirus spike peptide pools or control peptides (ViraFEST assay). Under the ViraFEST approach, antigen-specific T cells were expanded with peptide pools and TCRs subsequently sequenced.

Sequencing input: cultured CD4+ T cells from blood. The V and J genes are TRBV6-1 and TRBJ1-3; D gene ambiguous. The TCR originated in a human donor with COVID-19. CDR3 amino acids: CASSGTAGNTIYF. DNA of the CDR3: TGTGCCAGCAGTGGGACTGCCGGAAACACCATATATTTT.